This T cell receptor beta chain came from a study of identical twins. Study-level points and caveats: The authors drew conclusions from cross-sectional statistical analysis rather than following the same donors.

TCRdb recomputed calls from the 5' RACE reads with MiXCR, one row per CDR3 protein. The table has 200,000 to 250,000 distinct CDR3 sequences, more than 6.5% seen once. Germline V gene data show CDR1 as SGHAT and CDR2 as FQNNGV. The trim removed 3 bases at V and 7 bases at J, leaving 7 bases unmatched. The CDR3 loop spans 15 amino acids. With regard to this clonotype: What it binds is not known.

All of the donors were Caucasians in good health. The same sample was also used in a study of yellow fever vaccine responses in identical twins.

The sequence derives from a woman between 18 and 29 years old in good health. V is TRBV11-2 and J is TRBJ2-1; 9 bases line up with TRBD2. Material for sequencing was memory (CD45RO+) T cells sorted from blood. CDR3 sequence reads: CASSLDSGSVNEQFF. The CDR3 DNA sequence: TGTGCCAGCAGCTTGGATAGCGGGAGCGTGAATGAGCAGTTCTTC.